The source of this TCR beta chain is a study of cytomegalovirus exposure and HLA in healthy donors. Study context: In an earlier analysis, approximately 120 million unique TCR beta sequences were found from some 200 million T cells. There were several hundred genotyped donors. Of these, 75% to 85% fell in the genetic ancestry cluster associated with self-reported Caucasian donors. Findings of the study overall: The study recorded over 150 TCR beta chains that were cytomegalovirus-associated. Relative to the approximately 660-donor mean, N-insertions were reportedly fewer in an Asian-associated ancestry cluster in a later analysis.

Of note for this clone: Its specificity is not known.

The study ran its PCR with 60 Vbeta and 13 Jbeta primers. Assay: immunoSEQ multiplex PCR; the TCRdb copy retains only in-frame clones and omits some. This sample has around 140,000 clones, with about 80% found just once. Losses at the gene ends were 4 bases for V and 1 base for J; bases not matched to a gene: 2. The germline V gene encodes CDR1 SEHNR and CDR2 FQNEAQ (reference sequence). This CDR3 is built from 14 residues. The chain couples TRBV7-9 to TRBJ1-1, with 8 bases aligning to TRBD1. The material sequenced was PBMCs. The origin of this receptor is a middle-aged man in good health and CMV-seronegative. The CDR3 DNA reads TGTGCCAGCAGCTCCGGGACAGGGAACACTGAAGCTTTCTTT. This translates into CASSSGTGNTEAFF. Supplemented by reference TRBV7-9 and TRBJ1-1, the full variable domain reads DTGVSQNPRHKITKRGQNVTFRCDPISEHNRLYWYRQTLGQGPEFLTYFQNEAQLEKSRLLSDRFSAERPKGSFSTLEIQRTEQGDSAMYLCASSSGTGNTEAFFGQGTRLTVV.